The rows below give T cell receptor beta chains drawn from one sample of a study of pediatric ulcerative colitis. The repertoire was sequenced with immunoSEQ multiplex PCR; TCRdb's copy has only in-frame clones and lacks some. The sample lists 30,000 to 35,000 clones, about 81% seen once, with under 1.2% in the top ten. Material for sequencing was gut tissue. Receptors originate from a boy aged 5-17 years with mild ulcerative colitis. Each CDR3 is given with its conserved first and last residue. A D gene is named only where the DNA matches it firmly. Expanded clones get a size class; other rows say once, few or many, or leave the size out.

j_call: TRBJ1-3
d_call: NA
cdr3_length: 15
v_call: TRBV4-2
clone_size: NA
cdr3_aa: CASSPGAGEGNTIYF
cdr3_nt: TGTGCCAGCAGCCCAGGGGCAGGGGAGGGAAACACCATATATTTT

j_call: TRBJ2-3
d_call: NA
cdr3_length: 15
v_call: TRBV6-5
clone_size: NA
cdr3_aa: CASKPTAPVGDTQYF
cdr3_nt: TGTGCCAGCAAACCGACCGCCCCCGTGGGAGATACGCAGTATTTT

j_call: TRBJ1-6
d_call: TRBD1
cdr3_length: 16
v_call: TRBV7-9
clone_size: few
cdr3_aa: CASSLGQGALYSPLHF
cdr3_nt: TGTGCCAGCAGCTTAGGACAGGGGGCTTTGTACTCACCCCTCCACTTT

j_call: TRBJ1-2
d_call: TRBD1
cdr3_length: 14
v_call: TRBV28
clone_size: NA
cdr3_aa: CASLATGTGNGYTF
cdr3_nt: TGTGCCAGTCTTGCGACCGGGACAGGGAACGGCTACACCTTC

j_call: TRBJ1-5
d_call: NA
cdr3_length: 14
v_call: TRBV19
clone_size: few
cdr3_aa: CASSIVGYNQPQHF
cdr3_nt: TGTGCCAGTAGTATTGTAGGGTACAATCAGCCCCAGCATTTT

j_call: TRBJ2-7
d_call: NA
cdr3_length: 13
v_call: TRBV25-1
clone_size: NA
cdr3_aa: CASSHGGTYEQYF
cdr3_nt: TGTGCCAGCAGTCACGGGGGAACCTACGAGCAGTACTTC

j_call: TRBJ1-6
d_call: NA
cdr3_length: 14
v_call: TRBV19
clone_size: NA
cdr3_aa: CASSFWGYNSPLHF
cdr3_nt: TGTGCCAGTAGTTTCTGGGGCTATAATTCACCCCTCCACTTT

j_call: TRBJ1-2
d_call: NA
cdr3_length: 16
v_call: TRBV6-5
clone_size: NA
cdr3_aa: CASSSPRLGRGYGYTF
cdr3_nt: TGTGCCAGCAGTTCCCCCCGATTAGGCAGGGGCTATGGCTACACCTTC

j_call: TRBJ1-6
d_call: NA
cdr3_length: 13
v_call: TRBV19
clone_size: few
cdr3_aa: CASSIVYNSPLHF
cdr3_nt: TGTGCCAGTAGTATTGTGTATAATTCACCCCTCCACTTT

j_call: TRBJ1-6
d_call: NA
cdr3_length: 12
v_call: TRBV11-2
clone_size: NA
cdr3_aa: CASSETWSPLHF
cdr3_nt: TGTGCCAGCAGCGAAACATGGTCACCCCTCCACTTT

j_call: TRBJ1-1
d_call: NA
cdr3_length: 15
v_call: TRBV19
clone_size: few
cdr3_aa: CASSIGRGRNTEAFF
cdr3_nt: TGTGCCAGTAGTATAGGCAGGGGTCGTAACACTGAAGCTTTCTTT

j_call: TRBJ1-5
d_call: NA
cdr3_length: 14
v_call: TRBV6-1
clone_size: NA
cdr3_aa: CASTQVFREQPQHF
cdr3_nt: TGTGCCAGCACCCAGGTATTCAGGGAACAGCCCCAGCATTTT

j_call: TRBJ1-2
d_call: NA
cdr3_length: 16
v_call: TRBV5-8
clone_size: NA
cdr3_aa: CASRKLSRGYDYGYTF
cdr3_nt: TGTGCCAGCAGGAAACTCTCTAGGGGGTATGACTATGGCTACACCTTC

j_call: TRBJ1-6
d_call: TRBD1
cdr3_length: 15
v_call: TRBV7-2
clone_size: NA
cdr3_aa: CASSTPGQQNSPLHF
cdr3_nt: TGTGCCAGCAGCACCCCGGGACAGCAAAATTCACCCCTCCACTTT

j_call: TRBJ2-5
d_call: TRBD1
cdr3_length: 15
v_call: TRBV5-1
clone_size: NA
cdr3_aa: CASSLDRGREETQYF
cdr3_nt: TGCGCCAGCAGCTTGGACAGGGGGCGGGAAGAGACCCAGTACTTC

j_call: TRBJ1-1
d_call: TRBD1
cdr3_length: 14
v_call: TRBV5-8
clone_size: NA
cdr3_aa: CASSLQGRSTEAFF
cdr3_nt: TGTGCCAGCAGTTTACAGGGGCGAAGCACTGAAGCTTTCTTT

j_call: TRBJ1-1
d_call: NA
cdr3_length: 12
v_call: TRBV5-1
clone_size: NA
cdr3_aa: CASSLGHTEAFF
cdr3_nt: TGCGCCAGCAGCTTGGGACACACTGAAGCTTTCTTT

j_call: TRBJ2-7
d_call: NA
cdr3_length: 14
v_call: TRBV11-2
clone_size: NA
cdr3_aa: CASSLGLITYEQYF
cdr3_nt: TGTGCCAGCAGCTTAGGACTCATAACCTACGAGCAGTACTTC

j_call: TRBJ2-7
d_call: TRBD1
cdr3_length: 16
v_call: TRBV5-4
clone_size: NA
cdr3_aa: CASSSPRDRGEYEQYF
cdr3_nt: TGTGCCAGCAGCTCACCTAGGGACAGGGGGGAATACGAGCAGTACTTC

j_call: TRBJ2-7
d_call: NA
cdr3_length: 13
v_call: TRBV5-8
clone_size: NA
cdr3_aa: CASSLGSYYEQYF
cdr3_nt: TGTGCCAGCAGCTTGGGCAGTTACTACGAGCAGTACTTC

j_call: TRBJ1-6
d_call: NA
cdr3_length: 15
v_call: TRBV19
clone_size: few
cdr3_aa: CASSISGHYNSPLHF
cdr3_nt: TGTGCCAGTAGTATCTCGGGACACTATAATTCACCCCTCCACTTT

j_call: TRBJ2-7
d_call: TRBD1
cdr3_length: 15
v_call: TRBV19
clone_size: few
cdr3_aa: CASSTTGAASYEQYF
cdr3_nt: TGTGCCAGTAGTACCACAGGGGCGGCGTCCTACGAGCAGTACTTC

j_call: TRBJ1-5
d_call: TRBD1
cdr3_length: 14
v_call: TRBV6-1
clone_size: NA
cdr3_aa: CASRQTGGVQPQHF
cdr3_nt: TGTGCCAGCAGACAGACAGGGGGCGTTCAGCCCCAGCATTTT

j_call: TRBJ2-3
d_call: TRBD2
cdr3_length: 20
v_call: TRBV4-2
clone_size: NA
cdr3_aa: CASSQRTSGGRTTSTDTQYF
cdr3_nt: TGTGCCAGCAGCCAGAGGACTAGCGGGGGCCGAACGACTAGCACAGATACGCAGTATTTT

j_call: TRBJ2-3
d_call: TRBD2
cdr3_length: 14
v_call: TRBV30
clone_size: NA
cdr3_aa: CAWSVGGATDTQYF
cdr3_nt: TGTGCCTGGAGTGTCGGGGGGGCCACAGATACGCAGTATTTT